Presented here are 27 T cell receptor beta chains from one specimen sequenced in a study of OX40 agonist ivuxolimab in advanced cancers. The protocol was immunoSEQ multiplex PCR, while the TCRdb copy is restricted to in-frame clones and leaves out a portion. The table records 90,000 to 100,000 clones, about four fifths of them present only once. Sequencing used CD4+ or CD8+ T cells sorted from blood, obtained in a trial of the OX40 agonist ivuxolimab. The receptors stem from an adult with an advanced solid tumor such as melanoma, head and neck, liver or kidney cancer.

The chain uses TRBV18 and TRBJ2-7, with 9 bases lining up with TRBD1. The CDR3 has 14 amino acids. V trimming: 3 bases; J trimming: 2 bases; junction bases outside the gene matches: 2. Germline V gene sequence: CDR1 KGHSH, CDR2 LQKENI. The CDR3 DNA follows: TGTGCCAGCTCACCGAGGGACAGGGCCTACGAGCAGTACTTC. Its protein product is CASSPRDRAYEQYF.

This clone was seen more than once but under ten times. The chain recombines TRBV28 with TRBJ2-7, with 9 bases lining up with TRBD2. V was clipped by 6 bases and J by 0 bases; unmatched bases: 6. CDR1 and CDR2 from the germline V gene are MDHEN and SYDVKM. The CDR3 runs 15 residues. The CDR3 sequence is CASRIAGAGSYEQYF. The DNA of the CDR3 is TGTGCCAGCAGAATAGCGGGAGCAGGCTCCTACGAGCAGTACTTC.

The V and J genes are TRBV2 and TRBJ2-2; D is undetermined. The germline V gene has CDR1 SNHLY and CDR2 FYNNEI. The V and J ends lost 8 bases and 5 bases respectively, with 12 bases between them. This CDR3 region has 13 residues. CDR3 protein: CASLGSPTGELFF. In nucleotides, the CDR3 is TGTGCCAGCCTTGGTTCTCCTACCGGGGAGCTGTTTTTT.

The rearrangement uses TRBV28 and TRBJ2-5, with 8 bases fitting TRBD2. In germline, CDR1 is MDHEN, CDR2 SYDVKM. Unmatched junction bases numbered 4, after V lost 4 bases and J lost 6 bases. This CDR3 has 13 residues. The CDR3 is CASSYSGNQTQYF. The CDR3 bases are TGTGCCAGCAGTTATAGCGGGAACCAGACCCAGTACTTC.

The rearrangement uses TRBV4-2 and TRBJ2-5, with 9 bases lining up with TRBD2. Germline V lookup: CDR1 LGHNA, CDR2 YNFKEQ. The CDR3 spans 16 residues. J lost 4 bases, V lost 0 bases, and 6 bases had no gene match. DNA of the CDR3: TGTGCCAGCAGCCAAGACGAGAGCGGGGGGCCAGAGACCCAGTACTTC. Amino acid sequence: CASSQDESGGPETQYF.

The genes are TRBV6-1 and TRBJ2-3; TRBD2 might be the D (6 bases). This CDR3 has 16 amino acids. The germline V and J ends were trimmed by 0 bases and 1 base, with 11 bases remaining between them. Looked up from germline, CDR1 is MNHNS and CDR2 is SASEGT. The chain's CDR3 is CASSEAAGSRTDTQYF. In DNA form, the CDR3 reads TGTGCCAGCAGTGAAGCGGCGGGGAGTCGCACAGATACGCAGTATTTT.

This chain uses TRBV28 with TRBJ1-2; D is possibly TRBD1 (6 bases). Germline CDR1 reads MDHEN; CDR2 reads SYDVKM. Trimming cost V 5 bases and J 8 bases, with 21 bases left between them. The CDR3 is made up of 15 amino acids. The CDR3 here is CASSTPSGGAGGYTF. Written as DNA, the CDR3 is TGTGCCAGCAGTACCCCTAGCGGGGGCGCGGGGGGCTACACCTTC.

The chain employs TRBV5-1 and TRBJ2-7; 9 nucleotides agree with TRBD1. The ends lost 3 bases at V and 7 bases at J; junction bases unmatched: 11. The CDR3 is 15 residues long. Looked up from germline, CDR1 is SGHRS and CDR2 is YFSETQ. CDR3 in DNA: TGCGCCAGCAGCTACTCCGGGACAGGGACTTTAGAGCAGTACTTC. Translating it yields CASSYSGTGTLEQYF.

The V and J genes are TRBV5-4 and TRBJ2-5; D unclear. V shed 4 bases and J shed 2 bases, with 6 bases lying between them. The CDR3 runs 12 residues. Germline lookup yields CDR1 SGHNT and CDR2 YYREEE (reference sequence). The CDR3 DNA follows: TGTGCCAGCAGCACGGTACAAGAGACCCAGTACTTC. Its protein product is CASSTVQETQYF.

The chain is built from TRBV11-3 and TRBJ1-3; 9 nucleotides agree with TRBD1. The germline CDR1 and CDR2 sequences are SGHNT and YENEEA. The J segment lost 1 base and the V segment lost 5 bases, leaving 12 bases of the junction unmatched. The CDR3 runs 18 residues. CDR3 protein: CASSRTGVRSGSGNTIYF. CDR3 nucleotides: TGTGCCAGCAGCCGGACAGGGGTCCGGAGCGGTTCTGGAAACACCATATATTTT.

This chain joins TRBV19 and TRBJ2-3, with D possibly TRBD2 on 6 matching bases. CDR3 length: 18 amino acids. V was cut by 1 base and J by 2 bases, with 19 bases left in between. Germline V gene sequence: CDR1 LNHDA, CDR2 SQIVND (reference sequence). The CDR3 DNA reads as TGTGCCAGTAGTATAGGTAGGAGCGGCGGGGCCACCACAGATACGCAGTATTTT. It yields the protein CASSIGRSGGATTDTQYF.

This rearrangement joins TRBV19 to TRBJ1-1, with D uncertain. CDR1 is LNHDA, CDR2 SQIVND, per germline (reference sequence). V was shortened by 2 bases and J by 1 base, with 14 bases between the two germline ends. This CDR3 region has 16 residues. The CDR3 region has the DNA TGTGCCAGTAGTATACAGAAAGGGAGGCCGAACACTGAAGCTTTCTTT. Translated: CASSIQKGRPNTEAFF.

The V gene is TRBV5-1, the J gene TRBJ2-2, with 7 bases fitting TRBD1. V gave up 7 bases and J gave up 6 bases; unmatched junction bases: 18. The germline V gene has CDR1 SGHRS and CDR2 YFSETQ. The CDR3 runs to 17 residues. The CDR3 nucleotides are TGCGCCAGCGGAACCCAGGCACGACAGGGTAGGGCCGGGGAGCTGTTTTTT. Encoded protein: CASGTQARQGRAGELFF.

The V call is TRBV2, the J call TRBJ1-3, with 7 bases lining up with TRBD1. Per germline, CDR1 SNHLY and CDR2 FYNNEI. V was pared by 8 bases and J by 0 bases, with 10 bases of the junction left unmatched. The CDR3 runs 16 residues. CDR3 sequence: CASSQQGGLSGNTIYF. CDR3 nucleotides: TGTGCCAGCTCCCAGCAGGGGGGGCTCTCTGGAAACACCATATATTTT.

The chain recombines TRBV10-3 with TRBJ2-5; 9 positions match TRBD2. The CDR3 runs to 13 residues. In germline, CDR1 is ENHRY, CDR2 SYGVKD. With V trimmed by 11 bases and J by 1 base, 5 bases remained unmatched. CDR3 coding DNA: TGTGCCGGCGCGACTAGCGGCCAAGAGACCCAGTACTTC. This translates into CAGATSGQETQYF.

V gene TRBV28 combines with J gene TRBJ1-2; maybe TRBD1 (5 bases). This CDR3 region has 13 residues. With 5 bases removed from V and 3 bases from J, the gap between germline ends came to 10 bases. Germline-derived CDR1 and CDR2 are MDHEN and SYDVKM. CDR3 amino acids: CASSEDRDYGYTF. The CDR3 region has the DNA TGTGCCAGCAGTGAAGACAGAGACTATGGCTACACCTTC.

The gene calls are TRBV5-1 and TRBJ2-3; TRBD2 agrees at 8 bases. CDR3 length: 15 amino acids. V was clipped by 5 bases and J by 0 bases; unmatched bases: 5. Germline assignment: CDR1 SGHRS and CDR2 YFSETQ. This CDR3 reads CASRDQRGSTDTQYF. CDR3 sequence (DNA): TGCGCCAGCAGGGACCAGCGGGGGAGCACAGATACGCAGTATTTT.

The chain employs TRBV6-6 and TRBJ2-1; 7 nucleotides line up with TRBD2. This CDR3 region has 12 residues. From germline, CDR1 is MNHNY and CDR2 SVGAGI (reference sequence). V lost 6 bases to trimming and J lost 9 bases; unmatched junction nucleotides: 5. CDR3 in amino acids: CASSRGEREQFF. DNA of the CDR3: TGTGCCAGCAGCCGGGGGGAGCGTGAGCAGTTCTTC.

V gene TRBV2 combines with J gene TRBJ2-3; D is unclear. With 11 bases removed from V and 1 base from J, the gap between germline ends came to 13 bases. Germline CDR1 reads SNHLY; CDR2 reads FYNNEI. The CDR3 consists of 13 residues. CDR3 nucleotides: TGTGCCTCCCGGGCCCCCCGCACAGATACGCAGTATTTT. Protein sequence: CASRAPRTDTQYF.

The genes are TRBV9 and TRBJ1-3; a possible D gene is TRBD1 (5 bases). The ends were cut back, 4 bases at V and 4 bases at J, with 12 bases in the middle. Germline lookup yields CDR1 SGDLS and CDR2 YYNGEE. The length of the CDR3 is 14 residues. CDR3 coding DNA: TGTGCCAGCAGCTCCGCAGGGCGAGGAAACACCATATATTTT. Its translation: CASSSAGRGNTIYF.

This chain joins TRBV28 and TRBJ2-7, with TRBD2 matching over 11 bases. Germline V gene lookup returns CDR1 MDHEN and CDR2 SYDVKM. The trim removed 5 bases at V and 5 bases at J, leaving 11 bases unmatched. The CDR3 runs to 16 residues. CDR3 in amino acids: CASSPRLAGKFNEQYF. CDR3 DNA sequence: TGTGCCAGCAGTCCCAGACTAGCGGGAAAGTTTAACGAGCAGTACTTC.

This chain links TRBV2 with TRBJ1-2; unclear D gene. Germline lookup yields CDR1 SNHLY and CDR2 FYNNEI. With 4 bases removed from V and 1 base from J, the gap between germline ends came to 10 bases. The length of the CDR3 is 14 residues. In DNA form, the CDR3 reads TGTGCCAGCAGTGTTGAGGGAGTTAACTATGGCTACACCTTC. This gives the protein CASSVEGVNYGYTF.

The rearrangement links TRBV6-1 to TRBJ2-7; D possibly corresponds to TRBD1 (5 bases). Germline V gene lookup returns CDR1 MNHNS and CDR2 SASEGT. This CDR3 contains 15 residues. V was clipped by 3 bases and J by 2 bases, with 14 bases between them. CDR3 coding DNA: TGTGCCAGCAGTGATCTATGGGGCGGACCCTACGAGCAGTACTTC. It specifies CASSDLWGGPYEQYF.

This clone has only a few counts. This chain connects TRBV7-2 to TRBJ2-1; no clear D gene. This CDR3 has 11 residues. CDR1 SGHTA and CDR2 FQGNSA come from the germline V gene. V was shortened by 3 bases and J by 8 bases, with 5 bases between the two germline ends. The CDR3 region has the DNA TGTGCCAGCAGCTTTCGGGATGAGCAGTTCTTC. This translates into CASSFRDEQFF.

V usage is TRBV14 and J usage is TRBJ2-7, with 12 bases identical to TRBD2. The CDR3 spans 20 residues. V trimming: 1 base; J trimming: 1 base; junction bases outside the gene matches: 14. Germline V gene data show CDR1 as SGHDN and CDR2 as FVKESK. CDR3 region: CASSQGPTSGRGVVSYEQYF. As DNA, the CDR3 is TGTGCCAGCAGCCAAGGACCGACTAGCGGGAGAGGGGTTGTATCCTACGAGCAGTACTTC.

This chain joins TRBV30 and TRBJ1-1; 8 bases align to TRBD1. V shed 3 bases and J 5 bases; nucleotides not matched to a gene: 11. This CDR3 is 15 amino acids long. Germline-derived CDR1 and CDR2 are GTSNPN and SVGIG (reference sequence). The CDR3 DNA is TGTGCCTGGAGATGGCAGGGGGCGCGGTGGACTGAAGCTTTCTTT. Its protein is CAWRWQGARWTEAFF.

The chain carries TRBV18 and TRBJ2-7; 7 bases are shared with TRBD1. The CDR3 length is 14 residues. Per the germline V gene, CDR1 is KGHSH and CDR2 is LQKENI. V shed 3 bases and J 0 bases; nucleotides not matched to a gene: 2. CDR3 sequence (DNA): TGTGCCAGCTCACCGGGACAGAACTCCTACGAGCAGTACTTC. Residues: CASSPGQNSYEQYF.